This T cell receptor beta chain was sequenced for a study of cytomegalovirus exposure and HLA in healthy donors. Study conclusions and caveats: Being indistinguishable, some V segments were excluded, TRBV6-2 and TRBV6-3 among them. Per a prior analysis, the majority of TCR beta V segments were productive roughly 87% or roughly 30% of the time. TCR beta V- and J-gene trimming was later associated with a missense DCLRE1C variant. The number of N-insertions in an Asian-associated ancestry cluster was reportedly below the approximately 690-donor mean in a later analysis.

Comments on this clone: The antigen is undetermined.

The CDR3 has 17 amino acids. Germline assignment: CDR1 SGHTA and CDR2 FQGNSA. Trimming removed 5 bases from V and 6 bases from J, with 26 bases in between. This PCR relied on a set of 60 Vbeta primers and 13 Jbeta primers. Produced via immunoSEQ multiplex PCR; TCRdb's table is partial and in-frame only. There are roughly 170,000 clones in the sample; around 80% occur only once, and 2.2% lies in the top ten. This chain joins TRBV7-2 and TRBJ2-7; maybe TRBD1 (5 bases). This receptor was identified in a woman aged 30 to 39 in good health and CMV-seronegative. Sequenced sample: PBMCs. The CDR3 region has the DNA TGTGCCAGCAGCAACAGGTCCCACCTCCACCCGCCCGGCGAGCAGTACTTC. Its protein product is CASSNRSHLHPPGEQYF.